This TCR beta chain was captured in a study of blood T cell repertoires in COVID-19. TCRdb keeps only in-frame clones here, not all; method: immunoSEQ multiplex PCR. Counted here are 60,000 to 65,000 clones, more than 80% occurring once; the ten biggest clones make up about 9.1%. Germline loops: CDR1 SGHRS, CDR2 YFSETQ. Trimming at V came to 2 bases and at J to 2 bases, leaving 5 bases not matched to a gene. The CDR3 is 16 residues long. The sequenced material came from peripheral blood. The receptor was derived from a woman of 80 years or more with active COVID-19. The chain has TRBV5-1 and TRBJ2-5, with 11 bases fitting TRBD1. The CDR3: CASSLAGDRGQETQYF. The CDR3 bases are TGCGCCAGCAGCTTAGCGGGGGACAGGGGGCAAGAGACCCAGTACTTC.